Following are 31 T cell receptor beta chains from one sample sequenced in a study of metastatic and nonmetastatic thyroid tumors. Via MiXCR, TCRdb re-called the PCR reads. Here the sample spans roughly 35,000 clones, over 15% being singletons. There were no patients who had received any treatment before thyroid surgery. The sequencing input was blood. These receptor sequences come from a female donor with papillary thyroid cancer or a benign thyroid nodule (not recorded which). Some clones in this sample may be carry-over from other donors' samples.

This clone was seen repeatedly, ten times or more. The rearrangement joins TRBV4-2 to TRBJ2-2; TRBD2 matches 10 bases. Germline V gene sequence: CDR1 LGHNA, CDR2 YNFKEQ. The CDR3 totals 18 residues. J was trimmed by 4 bases and V by 1 base; bases with no gene match: 9. As DNA, the CDR3 is TGTGCCAGCAGCCAAGTCGGGCTAGCGGGAGCGGGCACCGGGGAGCTGTTTTTT. It is translated as CASSQVGLAGAGTGELFF.

This clone is classed as medium-sized. The rearrangement uses TRBV28 and TRBJ2-1; D might be TRBD2 (5 bases). CDR1 and CDR2 from the germline V gene are MDHEN and SYDVKM. The CDR3 has 17 amino acids. Trimming cost V 2 bases and J 5 bases, with 19 bases left between them. This CDR3 reads CASSLGERTPPNNEQFF. Written as DNA, the CDR3 is TGTGCCAGCAGTTTAGGGGAGCGCACACCCCCTAACAATGAGCAGTTCTTC.

In its sample, this clone was seen many times. V is TRBV30 and J is TRBJ1-2; D is perhaps TRBD1 (6 bases). V lost 0 bases and J 7 bases, leaving 12 bases between the germline ends. Looked up from germline, CDR1 is GTSNPN and CDR2 is SVGIG (reference sequence). The CDR3 extends over 13 amino acids. The CDR3 sequence: CAWSVRGHSGYTF. For the CDR3, the DNA is TGTGCCTGGAGTGTCCGGGGGCATAGTGGCTACACCTTC.

This clone was seen repeatedly, ten times or more. The genes are TRBV6-5 and TRBJ1-5, with TRBD1 identical over 7 bases. The V gene's germline CDR1 is MNHEY and CDR2 SVGAGI. V lost 6 bases, J lost 1 base, and 15 bases stayed unmatched. This CDR3 is 18 amino acids long. This CDR3 is CASSLRMGTAPSNQPQHF. The DNA of the CDR3 is TGTGCCAGCAGCCTCCGTATGGGGACAGCTCCAAGCAATCAGCCCCAGCATTTT.

To note about this clone: A much larger clone lies a single base off, so this may be a read error. The chain recombines TRBV29-1 with TRBJ2-2, with D perhaps TRBD2 (5 bases). The V gene's germline CDR1 is SQVTM and CDR2 ANQGSEA. The CDR3 runs to 11 residues. CDR3 residues: CSVEYNGDLFF. The DNA for the CDR3 is TGCAGCGTTGAGTACAACGGGGATCTGTTTTTT.

The table lists this clone with a few counts. One junction end disagrees with the germline gene, perhaps due to a read error. The DNA for the CDR3 is TGTGCCATCAGCTTAGAGGGGGCTGCGAACACCGGGGGGCTGTTTTTT. Translated, it gives CAISLEGAANTGGLFF. The rearrangement links TRBV11-2 to TRBJ2-2, with D possibly TRBD1 on 7 matching bases. This CDR3 is built from 16 residues. Germline-derived CDR1 and CDR2 are SGHAT and FQNNGV.

In its sample, this clone was seen many times. J is TRBJ2-2 and V is TRBV19; D unclear. From germline, CDR1 is LNHDA and CDR2 SQIVND (reference sequence). With 6 bases removed from V and 2 bases from J, the gap between germline ends came to 13 bases. CDR3 length: 15 amino acids. CDR3 coding DNA: TGTGCCAGTAGAACAATAAAACTAAACACCGGGGAGCTGTTTTTT. It yields the protein CASRTIKLNTGELFF. Full variable domain (rest looked up from reference TRBV19 and TRBJ2-2): DGGITQSPKYLFRKEGQNVTLSCEQNLNHDAMYWYRQDPGQGLRLIYYSQIVNDFQKGDIAEGYSVSREKKESFPLTVTSAQKNPTAFYLCASRTIKLNTGELFFGEGSRLTVL.

A few counts support this clone. This rearrangement joins TRBV28 to TRBJ1-5; 8 nucleotides match TRBD1. This CDR3 has 15 amino acids. The V gene's germline CDR1 is MDHEN and CDR2 SYDVKM. The V segment lost 6 bases and the J segment 5 bases; nucleotides outside the gene matches: 9. The CDR3 DNA reads TGTGCCAGCAGATTGGCAGGGGGCGCGTATCAGCCCCAGCATTTT. Encoded protein: CASRLAGGAYQPQHF.

At least ten counts were recorded for this clone. This chain connects TRBV9 to TRBJ2-5, with D uncertain. Looked up from germline, CDR1 is SGDLS and CDR2 is YYNGEE. This CDR3 contains 14 residues. Trimming took off 3 bases at V and 4 bases at J, with 13 bases between the two ends. CDR3 residues: CASSASGTRETQYF. The CDR3 DNA reads TGTGCCAGCAGCGCCTCAGGAACAAGAGAGACCCAGTACTTC.

There are many counts of this clone. The chain joins TRBV12-3 or TRBV12-4 to TRBJ2-5; D is perhaps TRBD2 (5 bases). V gave up 1 base and J gave up 3 bases, with 12 bases separating them. The CDR3 spans 15 residues. The CDR3 is CASSLETGRKETQYF. CDR3 nucleotide sequence: TGTGCCAGCAGTTTAGAGACGGGAAGGAAAGAGACCCAGTACTTC.

By share of the sample, this clone is medium-sized (0.01 to 0.1%). V gene TRBV6-1 combines with J gene TRBJ1-3, with TRBD1 identical over 9 bases. From germline, CDR1 is MNHNS and CDR2 SASEGT. Losses at the gene ends were 6 bases for V and 4 bases for J; bases not matched to a gene: 7. The CDR3 contains 15 residues. The CDR3 bases are TGTGCCAGCAGGTCCGGGACAGGGTCGGGAAACACCATATATTTT. Translated, it gives CASRSGTGSGNTIYF.

This rearrangement joins TRBV6-5 to TRBJ2-7; 13 bases map to TRBD2. Per germline, CDR1 MNHEY and CDR2 SVGAGI. The CDR3 is made up of 16 amino acids. Trimming cost V 4 bases and J 9 bases; bases outside gene matches: 12. The DNA for the CDR3 is TGTGCCAGCAGTTCCCAACTAGCGGGAGGGCGCCTGAGGCAGTACTTC. It specifies CASSSQLAGGRLRQYF.

This clone was detected many times. The genes are TRBV7-2 and TRBJ2-5; D perhaps matches TRBD2 (5 bases). The length of the CDR3 is 11 residues. The germline V gene encodes CDR1 SGHTA and CDR2 FQGNSA. V gave up 5 bases and J gave up 7 bases, with 8 bases separating them. This CDR3 reads CASSRRGTQYF. The CDR3 bases are TGTGCCAGCAGCCGCCGGGGGACCCAGTACTTC.

This clone was detected ten times or more. The V and J genes are TRBV6-1 and TRBJ1-1; 9 bases fit TRBD1. The CDR3 length is 14 residues. V was clipped by 6 bases and J by 5 bases; unmatched bases: 7. Germline V lookup: CDR1 MNHNS, CDR2 SASEGT. The CDR3 DNA follows: TGTGCCAGCAGGCGGGACAGGGTAAAGACTGAAGCTTTCTTT. Residues: CASRRDRVKTEAFF.

This clone was seen many times. The chain recombines TRBV18 with TRBJ1-1; D is ambiguous. Germline V lookup: CDR1 KGHSH, CDR2 LQKENI. The length of the CDR3 is 12 residues. The V and J ends lost 3 bases and 4 bases respectively, with 6 bases between them. CDR3 sequence: CASSPIGTEAFF. Written as DNA, the CDR3 is TGTGCCAGCTCACCTATCGGCACTGAAGCTTTCTTT.

This clone has just a few counts. This chain connects TRBV28 to TRBJ2-4, with 7 bases matching TRBD1. With 4 bases clipped from V and 0 bases from J, the junction kept 6 bases outside the gene matches. This CDR3 is built from 16 residues. CDR1 and CDR2 (germline): MDHEN, SYDVKM. The CDR3 loop is CASSYRDRVAKNIQYF. CDR3 coding DNA: TGTGCCAGCAGTTACCGGGACAGAGTAGCCAAAAACATTCAGTACTTC.

This clone has at least ten counts. The chain employs TRBV5-4 and TRBJ1-2, with D possibly matching TRBD1 (5 bases). CDR3 length: 15 amino acids. V lost 4 bases, J lost 8 bases, and 21 bases lay in between. Germline loops: CDR1 SGHNT, CDR2 YYREEE (reference sequence). The CDR3 sequence: CASSPFGGAVGGYTF. The CDR3 region has the DNA TGTGCCAGCAGCCCTTTTGGGGGTGCGGTCGGGGGCTACACCTTC.

This clone was observed many times. This sequence joins TRBV5-1 and TRBJ1-2; D may be TRBD1 (5 bases). CDR1 and CDR2 from the germline V gene are SGHRS and YFSETQ. The CDR3 runs 13 residues. V was pared by 4 bases and J by 6 bases, with 13 bases between. Written as DNA, the CDR3 is TGCGCCAGCAGCCGATTTGGGGGTAATGGCTACACCTTC. As protein: CASSRFGGNGYTF.

This clone was seen many times. The rearrangement links TRBV24-1 to TRBJ2-5; 8 bases agree with TRBD1. Per germline, CDR1 KGHDR and CDR2 SFDVKD. The V segment lost 4 bases and the J segment 5 bases; nucleotides outside the gene matches: 2. This CDR3 is built from 13 residues. This CDR3 reads CATSEYRGETQYF. The DNA of the CDR3 is TGTGCCACCAGTGAGTACAGGGGGGAGACCCAGTACTTC.

In its sample, this clone was seen many times. The chain employs TRBV5-5 and TRBJ1-5; weak D call: TRBD1 (5 bases). The CDR3 covers 16 residues. Germline assignment: CDR1 SGHKS and CDR2 YYEKEE (reference sequence). V dropped 5 bases and J dropped 2 bases, with 17 bases sitting between them. DNA for the CDR3: TGTGCCAGCAGGCTTGGAGGGCAGGGCGGCAATCAGCCCCAGCATTTT. Amino acids: CASRLGGQGGNQPQHF. The variable domain in full, completed from reference TRBV5-5 and TRBJ1-5, reads DAGVTQSPTHLIKTRGQQVTLRCSPISGHKSVSWYQQVLGQGPQFIFQYYEKEERGRGNFPDRFSARQFPNYSSELNVNALLLGDSALYLCASRLGGQGGNQPQHFGDGTRLSIL.

The V call is TRBV27, the J call TRBJ2-7; D is uncertain. CDR3 length equals 14 residues. From germline, CDR1 is MNHEY and CDR2 SMNVEV (reference sequence). V gave up 10 bases and J gave up 3 bases, with 19 bases separating them. CDR3 residues: CANRRALYDYEQYF. In nucleotides, the CDR3 is TGTGCCAACAGACGGGCACTATATGACTACGAGCAGTACTTC.

The CDR3 sequence: CASSWGSGWELAPLWDQYF. The CDR3 DNA sequence: TGTGCCAGCAGTTGGGGGTCCGGGTGGGAATTAGCGCCCCTCTGGGATCAGTACTTC. The gene calls are TRBV12-3 or TRBV12-4 and TRBJ2-7; D may be TRBD1 or TRBD2 (5 bases each). V was trimmed by 4 bases and J by 10 bases, leaving 35 bases between them. This CDR3 has 19 residues.

This clone was observed a handful of times. The junction departs from the called germline gene at one end, perhaps through a read error. J is TRBJ2-1 and V is TRBV6-4; D might be TRBD2 (5 bases). This CDR3 has 17 residues. Germline V gives CDR1 MRHNA, CDR2 SNTAGT. The CDR3 protein is CASSYSMRATGYNEQFF. CDR3 nucleotides: TGTGCCAGCAGTTACTCGATGAGGGCGACGGGCTACAATGAGCAGTTCTTC.

This clone came up a few times. Its ends do not fully match the called genes, so a read error is possible. V usage is TRBV6-1 and J usage is TRBJ2-3, with 9 bases lining up with TRBD1. This CDR3 contains 14 residues. Germline assignment: CDR1 MNHNS and CDR2 SASEGT. The CDR3 spells CASCLGQGPDMQYF. The CDR3 DNA reads TGTGCCAGCTGTCTGGGACAGGGACCAGATATGCAGTATTTT.

This clone was picked up many times. The rearrangement uses TRBV6-1 and TRBJ1-2; 9 bases line up with TRBD1. CDR1 and CDR2 (germline): MNHNS, SASEGT. The CDR3 is made up of 14 amino acids. Unmatched junction bases numbered 9, after V lost 5 bases and J lost 8 bases. The CDR3 sequence is CASSYGTGSIGYTF. CDR3 nucleotide sequence: TGTGCCAGCAGTTATGGGACAGGGAGTATAGGCTACACCTTC.

This clone was detected ten times or more. The chain employs TRBV30 and TRBJ2-5; D unresolved. Germline V gene sequence: CDR1 GTSNPN, CDR2 SVGIG (reference sequence). Trimming shortened V by 3 bases and J by 7 bases, and 15 bases separated the two germline ends. The CDR3 runs 13 residues. The chain's CDR3 is CAWRQTKVGTQYF. In nucleotides, the CDR3 is TGTGCCTGGAGGCAGACCAAGGTGGGGACCCAGTACTTC.

This clone showed up many times. The same CDR3 can be traced to other DNA sequences in this sample. The chain joins TRBV28 to TRBJ2-7; 8 positions match TRBD1. This CDR3 region has 13 residues. Germline V gives CDR1 MDHEN, CDR2 SYDVKM. The trim removed 6 bases at V and 2 bases at J, leaving 3 bases unmatched. CDR3 sequence (DNA): TGTGCCAGCAGCCCAGGGGGCGCCTACGAGCAGTACTTC. Its protein product is CASSPGGAYEQYF.

The sample holds many counts of this clone. The V call is TRBV6-1, the J call TRBJ2-7; tentatively, D is TRBD2 (6 bases). This CDR3 has 12 residues. The germline V gene encodes CDR1 MNHNS and CDR2 SASEGT. Trimming pared 6 bases from V and 4 bases from J, leaving 10 bases between. CDR3 residues: CASRRDGYEQYF. In nucleotides, the CDR3 is TGTGCCAGCAGGCGGGACGGTTACGAGCAGTACTTC.

This clone was counted at least ten times. The chain employs TRBV5-8 and TRBJ1-5; 8 bases agree with TRBD1. CDR3 size: 13 residues. Germline V gene lookup returns CDR1 SGHTS and CDR2 YDEGEE. V was clipped by 1 base and J by 9 bases; unmatched bases: 3. In nucleotides, the CDR3 is TGTGCCAGCAGCTTGCCAGGGGGCAGGCCCCAGCATTTT. This codes for CASSLPGGRPQHF.

This clone occurred many times. Other DNA sequences within the sample encode an identical CDR3. V and J are TRBV29-1 and TRBJ2-1, with D unclear. Germline V gene sequence: CDR1 SQVTM, CDR2 ANQGSEA. Trimming took off 5 bases at V and 0 bases at J, with 2 bases between the two ends. The CDR3 is 11 residues long. In nucleotides, the CDR3 is TGCAGCGTTTCCTCCTACAATGAGCAGTTCTTC. This encodes CSVSSYNEQFF.

This clone has at least ten counts. The chain employs TRBV12-3 or TRBV12-4 and TRBJ2-3, with 8 positions matching TRBD1. This CDR3 spans 16 amino acids. The junction had 9 bases not matched to a gene; V was cut back by 5 bases and J by 2 bases. CDR3 region: CASSTWTGMDTDTQYF. The DNA of the CDR3 is TGTGCCAGCAGTACCTGGACAGGGATGGACACAGATACGCAGTATTTT.